These 5 T cell receptor beta chains share one sample of origin, sequenced in a study of spatial heterogeneity in lung cancer. Time point indicated: blood at routine non-recurrence follow-up after resection. Unsorted whole RNA samples from tumor, nontumor lung or frozen PBMC were sequenced. From the 5' RACE reads, TCRdb called clonotypes with MiXCR, one entry per CDR3 protein. The sample carries some 110,000 distinct CDR3 sequences, 12% recorded once. The sequencing here drew on PBMCs, taken at follow-up. Receptors were obtained from a male donor with early-stage non-small cell lung cancer.

The chain joins TRBV6-2 or TRBV6-3 to TRBJ2-3, with 10 bases lining up with TRBD2. Germline CDR1 and CDR2: MNHEY and SVGEGT. With 2 bases clipped from V and 1 base from J, the junction kept 6 bases outside the gene matches. There are 17 residues in the CDR3. CDR3 amino acids: CASSYLPLAGGTDTQYF. CDR3 DNA sequence: TGTGCCAGCAGTTACCTGCCCCTAGCGGGGGGCACAGATACGCAGTATTTT.

This clonotype was counted many times. The rearrangement links TRBV5-5 to TRBJ2-1, with a tentative D call TRBD1 (5 bases). Germline V CDR1 and CDR2: SGHKS, YYEKEE (reference sequence). V lost 4 bases, J lost 4 bases, and 9 bases lay in between. The CDR3 has 13 residues. In DNA form, the CDR3 reads TGTGCCAGCAGCCTAGGGGAATACAATGAGCAGTTCTTC. It codes for CASSLGEYNEQFF.

The chain joins TRBV28 to TRBJ2-4; no clear D. Germline V gives CDR1 MDHEN, CDR2 SYDVKM. CDR3 length: 14 residues. V lost 10 bases and J 1 base, leaving 14 bases between the germline ends. The DNA of the CDR3 is TGTGCCATCCCACTAACGCGGGCCAAAAACATTCAGTACTTC. Its protein product is CAIPLTRAKNIQYF.

At least ten counts were recorded for this clonotype. The chain combines TRBV29-1 with TRBJ1-1; no clear D. The CDR3 is made up of 13 amino acids. Trimming cost V 2 bases and J 0 bases, with 7 bases left between them. Germline assignment: CDR1 SQVTM and CDR2 ANQGSEA. The CDR3 DNA reads as TGCAGCGTTGAACAGATAATGAACACTGAAGCTTTCTTT. It translates to CSVEQIMNTEAFF.

This clonotype was observed a handful of times. The V and J genes are TRBV18 and TRBJ1-4, with no clear D. This CDR3 comprises 13 residues. The V end was cut by 4 bases, the J end by 2 bases, with 5 bases between. CDR1 is KGHSH, CDR2 LQKENI, per germline. This CDR3 reads CASSQGTNEKLFF. The CDR3 DNA reads as TGTGCCAGCTCACAGGGCACTAATGAAAAACTGTTTTTT.